These T cell receptor beta chains were read from a single sample in a study of blood T cell repertoires in COVID-19. The protocol was immunoSEQ multiplex PCR, while the TCRdb copy is restricted to in-frame clones and leaves out a portion. The profile covers some 150,000 clones, with 75% to 85% appearing a single time and almost 10% taken by the ten largest. Sequencing was done on a sample of peripheral blood. The receptor set was obtained from a woman between 50 and 59 years old with acute or convalescent COVID-19. Both conserved end residues are part of each CDR3. The D gene is left open where the match is weak. Clone size is shown for a subset of rows, as once, few, many or a class of expanded clone.

CDR3: CASRGQETEQFF
DNA: TGTGCCAGCAGAGGACAGGAGACTGAGCAGTTCTTC
V: TRBV2
length: 12
size: -
D: TRBD1
J: TRBJ2-1

CDR3: CASSETVSSGNTIYF
DNA: TGTGCCAGCAGTGAGACAGTTTCCTCTGGAAACACCATATATTTT
V: TRBV6-1
length: 15
size: -
D: -
J: TRBJ1-3

CDR3: CASSPPAGGIYEQYF
DNA: TGTGCCAGCTCACCACCTGCAGGTGGAATTTACGAGCAGTACTTC
V: TRBV18
length: 15
size: -
D: -
J: TRBJ2-7

CDR3: CASSQDPRQGGTEAFF
DNA: TGTGCCAGCAGCCAAGACCCTCGACAGGGGGGGACTGAAGCTTTCTTT
V: TRBV4-2
length: 16
size: -
D: TRBD1
J: TRBJ1-1

CDR3: CASSSRRGASSGNTIYF
DNA: TGTGCCAGCAGCTCCCGGCGGGGGGCGAGCTCTGGAAACACCATATATTTT
V: TRBV5-6
length: 17
size: -
D: -
J: TRBJ1-3

CDR3: CASSLQIGRGIVGNQPQHF
DNA: TGTGCCAGCAGCCTCCAGATCGGCAGGGGGATTGTGGGCAATCAGCCCCAGCATTTT
V: TRBV3-1/TRBV3-2
length: 19
size: -
D: TRBD1
J: TRBJ1-5

CDR3: CASSASGGRETQYF
DNA: TGTGCCAGTAGCGCCTCAGGGGGCAGGGAGACCCAGTACTTC
V: TRBV19
length: 14
size: -
D: TRBD1
J: TRBJ2-5

CDR3: CASSPLGAGYNEQFF
DNA: TGTGCCAGCTCACCACTAGGGGCGGGGTACAATGAGCAGTTCTTC
V: TRBV18
length: 15
size: -
D: -
J: TRBJ2-1

CDR3: CASSLAGLAKNIQYF
DNA: TGTGCCAGCAGCTTGGCAGGATTAGCCAAAAACATTCAGTACTTC
V: TRBV5-8
length: 15
size: -
D: -
J: TRBJ2-4

CDR3: CASSPPGDEQYF
DNA: TGCGCCAGCAGCCCCCCAGGGGACGAGCAGTACTTC
V: TRBV5-1
length: 12
size: -
D: -
J: TRBJ2-7

CDR3: CASSQVGTTDTQYF
DNA: TGTGCCAGCAGCCAAGTGGGCACCACAGATACGCAGTATTTT
V: TRBV3-1/TRBV3-2
length: 14
size: -
D: -
J: TRBJ2-3

CDR3: CASSQGRRNTEAFF
DNA: TGTGCCAGCAGCCAAGGGCGGAGGAACACTGAAGCTTTCTTT
V: TRBV4-2
length: 14
size: once
D: -
J: TRBJ1-1

CDR3: CASSPGIPSYEQYF
DNA: TGTGCCAGCTCACCAGGCATTCCTTCCTACGAGCAGTACTTC
V: TRBV18
length: 14
size: -
D: -
J: TRBJ2-7

CDR3: CASSVGGLAAGELFF
DNA: TGTGCCAGCAGCGTAGGGGGACTAGCGGCCGGGGAGCTGTTTTTT
V: TRBV9
length: 15
size: -
D: TRBD2
J: TRBJ2-2